One sample yielded the 20 T cell receptor beta chains listed below, sequenced in a study of blood T cell repertoires in COVID-19. Sequencing used immunoSEQ multiplex PCR; TCRdb keeps in-frame clones, though not all of them. This sample has around 190,000 clones, with roughly 80% found just once. Sequencing was carried out using peripheral blood. These TCRs come from a woman aged 45-59 years with acute or convalescent COVID-19.

This chain links TRBV6-5 with TRBJ2-1; TRBD2 might be the D (6 bases). Deletions cut 8 bases from V and 8 bases from J, with 13 bases between. CDR3 length: 12 residues. The germline gives CDR1 MNHEY, CDR2 SVGAGI. The CDR3 loop reads CASARGEDEQFF. CDR3 coding DNA: TGTGCCAGCGCCCGCGGGGAGGATGAGCAGTTCTTC.

This rearrangement joins TRBV28 to TRBJ2-1; 11 bases are a match to TRBD2. V gave up 3 bases and J gave up 0 bases; unmatched junction bases: 4. The CDR3 has 17 amino acids. The germline V gene has CDR1 MDHEN and CDR2 SYDVKM. In DNA, the CDR3 is TGTGCCAGCAGTTTCGGAGGGACTAGCGGCTCCTACAATGAGCAGTTCTTC. Its protein is CASSFGGTSGSYNEQFF.

For this clone: An end of the junction does not agree with germline; a read error may underlie this. This sequence joins TRBV2 and TRBJ2-4; no reliable D call. Germline V gene data show CDR1 as SNHLY and CDR2 as FYNNEI. The CDR3 is 12 residues long. CDR3 DNA: TGTGCCAGCAGTTTTTTTGATCTCTCCGCGGACTTC. As protein: CASSFFDLSADF. Combining the CDR3 with reference TRBV2 and TRBJ2-4 gives the whole variable domain EPEVTQTPSHQVTQMGQEVILRCVPISNHLYFYWYRQILGQKVEFLVSFYNNEISEKSEIFDDQFSVERPDGSNFTLKIRSTKLEDSAMYFCASSFFDLSADFGAGTRLSVL.

The V call is TRBV25-1, the J call TRBJ1-2, with 10 bases identical to TRBD1. Unmatched junction bases numbered 13, after V lost 4 bases and J lost 5 bases. CDR1 MGHDK and CDR2 SYGVNS come from the germline V gene. The CDR3 runs to 17 residues. The CDR3 protein is CASSASTPGQGSYGYTF. Written as DNA, the CDR3 is TGTGCCAGCAGTGCGTCTACCCCGGGACAGGGGTCTTATGGCTACACCTTC.

V gene TRBV2 combines with J gene TRBJ1-2, with 9 bases fitting TRBD1. The V gene's germline CDR1 is SNHLY and CDR2 FYNNEI. This CDR3 region has 15 residues. Trimming took 7 bases from V and 2 from J; bases not matched to a gene: 8. The CDR3 is CASTDEGQGNYGYTF. The CDR3 DNA is TGTGCCAGCACCGACGAGGGACAGGGAAACTATGGCTACACCTTC.

In its sample, this clone was seen a few times. The rearrangement uses TRBV6-1 and TRBJ1-5, with D unresolved. The CDR3 contains 12 residues. Trimming took 7 bases from V and 1 from J, leaving 5 bases between them. Germline CDR1 and CDR2: MNHNS and SASEGT. The CDR3 DNA reads as TGTGCCAGCACCCTAAGCAATCAGCCCCAGCATTTT. Protein sequence: CASTLSNQPQHF.

The chain links TRBV18 to TRBJ2-3, with a weak D call TRBD1 (6 bases). V was shortened by 3 bases and J by 2 bases, with 12 bases between the two germline ends. The CDR3 length is 15 residues. CDR1 KGHSH and CDR2 LQKENI come from the germline V gene. The CDR3 loop is CASSPTDSNTDTQYF. The DNA for the CDR3 is TGTGCCAGCTCACCCACGGACAGTAACACAGATACGCAGTATTTT.

V and J are TRBV27 and TRBJ2-7; the D gene is possibly TRBD2 (6 bases). Per the germline V gene, CDR1 is MNHEY and CDR2 is SMNVEV (reference sequence). The CDR3 covers 14 residues. V shed 6 bases and J shed 2 bases, with 14 bases lying between them. The CDR3 DNA reads TGTGCCAGCAGCCTTTCCGGGAGAACCTACGAGCAGTACTTC. Protein product: CASSLSGRTYEQYF.

The sample holds a few counts of this clone. This chain links TRBV9 with TRBJ2-3, with D uncertain. Trimming took 4 bases from V and 4 from J, leaving 13 bases between them. Germline assignment: CDR1 SGDLS and CDR2 YYNGEE. CDR3 length: 14 residues. Written as DNA, the CDR3 is TGTGCCAGCAGCCCTTCGGTAGAGGCAGATACGCAGTATTTT. This sequence encodes CASSPSVEADTQYF.

This clone was recorded a few times. CDR3 protein: CASKNQGRERQQHSSYEQYF. The DNA of the CDR3 is TGTGCCAGTAAGAACCAGGGCCGCGAAAGGCAACAACACAGCTCCTACGAGCAGTACTTC. The chain employs TRBV19 and TRBJ2-7; D might be TRBD1 (5 bases). The germline V gene has CDR1 LNHDA and CDR2 SQIVND (reference sequence). CDR3 length equals 20 residues. The ends were cut back, 7 bases at V and 0 bases at J, with 31 bases in the middle.

V is TRBV6-5 and J is TRBJ2-2, with a weak D call TRBD2 (5 bases). Germline CDR1 MNHEY, CDR2 SVGAGI. Between the trimmed V and J ends, which lost 2 bases and 7 bases, there was a span of 11 bases. CDR3 length equals 14 residues. CDR3 protein: CASSYDGILGELFF. The CDR3 DNA reads as TGTGCCAGCAGTTACGACGGGATCCTCGGGGAGCTGTTTTTT.

The DNA for the CDR3 is TGTGCCAGCAGTGAACGAGGGAGCAATCAGCCCCAGCATTTT. It translates to CASSERGSNQPQHF. The chain employs TRBV2 and TRBJ1-5; no reliable D call. Germline V CDR1 and CDR2: SNHLY, FYNNEI. The CDR3 has 14 residues. V was trimmed by 2 bases and J by 1 base, leaving 6 bases between them.

This clone has just one count. V usage is TRBV7-2 and J usage is TRBJ1-4; D may be TRBD1 (6 bases). This CDR3 is built from 15 residues. The V gene's germline CDR1 is SGHTA and CDR2 FQGNSA. V lost 1 base and J lost 5, with 11 bases in between. The CDR3 here is CASSLVTGRNEKLFF. The CDR3 region has the DNA TGTGCCAGCAGCTTAGTTACAGGGCGGAATGAAAAACTGTTTTTT.

The V gene is TRBV3-1 (or the pseudogene TRBV3-2), the J gene TRBJ1-5; 8 nucleotides agree with TRBD1. The CDR3 length is 15 residues. CDR1 is LGHDT and CDR2 is YNNKEL in the germline V gene (reference sequence). Unmatched junction bases numbered 6, after V lost 4 bases and J lost 4 bases. CDR3 amino acids: CASSRTWTGNQPQHF. In nucleotides, the CDR3 is TGTGCCAGCAGCCGGACATGGACAGGGAATCAGCCCCAGCATTTT.

The chain links TRBV21-1 to TRBJ2-4; the table's D call, TRBD1, was not checked against the DNA. TRBV21-1 constitutes a pseudogene. The CDR3 loop spans 15 amino acids. The CDR3 protein is CASNHEGEAKNIQYF. In DNA form, the CDR3 reads TGTGCCAGCAATCATGAGGGGGAGGCCAAAAACATTCAGTACTTC.

This clone was picked up a small number of times. CDR3 sequence: CASSRLAGGQDTQYF. CDR3 coding DNA: TGTGCCAGCAGCCGACTAGCGGGGGGGCAAGATACGCAGTATTTT. The V gene is TRBV11-3, the J gene TRBJ2-3; 14 positions match TRBD2. V lost 5 bases, J lost 5 bases, and 3 bases stayed unmatched. Germline V gene sequence: CDR1 SGHNT, CDR2 YENEEA. The CDR3 totals 15 residues.

The chain recombines TRBV11-3 with TRBJ2-7; 9 bases line up with TRBD2. The V gene end was trimmed by 0 bases and the J gene end by 4 bases; junction bases not matched to a gene: 4. CDR1 is SGHNT and CDR2 is YENEEA in the germline V gene. This CDR3 has 15 residues. The CDR3 bases are TGTGCCAGCAGCTTAGATGCAAGCGGGAGGTACGAGCAGTACTTC. The encoded protein is CASSLDASGRYEQYF. Supplemented by reference TRBV11-3 and TRBJ2-7, the full variable domain reads EAGVVQSPRYKIIEKKQPVAFWCNPISGHNTLYWYLQNLGQGPELLIRYENEEAVDDSQLPKDRFSAERLKGVDSTLKIQPAELGDSAVYLCASSLDASGRYEQYFGPGTRLTVT.

This chain uses TRBV5-1 with TRBJ1-1, with D possibly being TRBD1 (5 bases). Trimming took 7 bases from V and 3 from J, leaving 16 bases between them. CDR1 and CDR2 from the germline V gene are SGHRS and YFSETQ. The CDR3 loop spans 14 amino acids. CDR3 in DNA: TGCGCCAGCTCCTCTTCGGAGGGGTACACTGAAGCTTTCTTT. Translation: CASSSSEGYTEAFF.

This clone was detected a few times. J is TRBJ2-7 and V is TRBV5-6, with a possible D match to TRBD2 (5 bases). V was clipped by 1 base and J by 6 bases, with 14 bases between them. Germline lookup yields CDR1 SGHDT and CDR2 YYEEEE. The CDR3 has 14 amino acids. Written as DNA, the CDR3 is TGTGCCAGCAGCTTGAGGTTGGGAGCCGGCGAGCAGTACTTC. Protein product: CASSLRLGAGEQYF.

V is TRBV19 and J is TRBJ1-4; D is uncertain. V was clipped by 4 bases and J by 6 bases, with 12 bases between them. CDR1 and CDR2 from the germline V gene are LNHDA and SQIVND (reference sequence). The CDR3 has 14 residues. DNA of the CDR3: TGTGCCAGTAGTAGGACGGGGATTGATGAAAAACTGTTTTTT. Its protein product is CASSRTGIDEKLFF.